This T cell receptor beta chain is from a study of T cells in Graves' hyperthyroidism and ophthalmopathy. Germline assignment: CDR1 KGHSH and CDR2 LQKENI. Between the trimmed V and J ends, which lost 4 bases and 3 bases, there was a span of 10 bases. This CDR3 spans 14 amino acids. Hyperthyroidism, newly diagnosed and lasting under 2 months, affected patients aged 18 to 65. Points from the study as a whole: Ophthalmopathy was told apart from stable hyperthyroidism by a 13 V-J model.

TCR beta CDR3 regions were amplified from RNA. A first-round RT-PCR of the TCR CDR3 used the HTBI primer set. MiXCR was run by TCRdb on the multiplex PCR reads, yielding one entry per CDR3 protein. The sample lists 300,000 to 400,000 distinct CDR3 sequences, 21% occurring once. This clonotype was observed many times. No antigen is known for it. This sequence joins TRBV18 and TRBJ1-5; D possibly corresponds to TRBD1 (6 bases). This TCR was sampled from a woman between 50 and 59 years old with Graves' hyperthyroidism. Sequenced material: blood. This CDR3 is CASSLNRANQPQHF. For the CDR3, the DNA is TGTGCCAGCTCACTAAACAGGGCCAATCAGCCCCAGCATTTT.